This T cell receptor (beta chain) was documented in a study of T cells in localized non-small cell lung cancer. Study results and caveats: Median detection of top 100 tumor clones in adjacent lung was 57 clones. A higher density of T cells in blood coincided with extended overall survival. The greatest T cell clonality was found in uninvolved adjacent lung (higher than in tumor).

This clone was observed once. Its antigen is unknown. The method was immunoSEQ multiplex PCR; TCRdb's version includes in-frame clones alone and lacks a portion of them. The table lists roughly 34,000 clones, approximately 90% of them singletons. The ends were cut back, 0 bases at V and 1 base at J, with 3 bases in the middle. The CDR3 covers 13 residues. Per the germline V gene, CDR1 is SGHTA and CDR2 is FQGTGA. The starting material was peripheral blood mononuclear cells, obtained before any cancer treatment. The chain combines TRBV7-3 with TRBJ2-5; D remains unclear. This sequence originates from a man aged 35-69 years with stage III lung adenocarcinoma. This CDR3 reads CASSLTVQETQYF. CDR3 in DNA: TGTGCCAGCAGCTTAACAGTCCAAGAGACCCAGTACTTC.